Shown below are 30 T cell receptor beta chains from a single sample sequenced in a study of blood T cell repertoires in COVID-19. TCRdb keeps only in-frame clones here, not all; method: immunoSEQ multiplex PCR. The sample gives more than 65,000 clones, around 83% of which show up once; about 35% is in the top ten. Sequencing input: peripheral blood. These receptors originate from a woman aged 70 to 79 with acute or convalescent COVID-19.

A few counts support this clone. The V call is TRBV30, the J call TRBJ1-5; D might be TRBD1 (5 bases). Looked up from germline, CDR1 is GTSNPN and CDR2 is SVGIG (reference sequence). The CDR3 is 15 residues long. V dropped 0 bases and J dropped 5 bases, with 14 bases sitting between them. The CDR3 nucleotides read TGTGCCTGGAGTGTGAGTCGCAGGGAAGATCAGCCCCAGCATTTT. Encoded protein: CAWSVSRREDQPQHF. The full variable domain, completed using reference TRBV30 and TRBJ1-5, is SQTIHQWPATLVQPVGSPLSLECTVEGTSNPNLYWYRQAAGRGLQLLFYSVGIGQISSEVPQNLSASRPQDRQFILSSKKLLLSDSGFYLCAWSVSRREDQPQHFGDGTRLSIL.

The rearrangement joins TRBV10-2 to TRBJ2-5; D gene unclear. The V and J ends lost 3 bases and 1 base respectively, with 6 bases between them. Germline CDR1 is WSHSY and CDR2 is SAAADI. This CDR3 has 13 residues. CDR3 sequence reads: CASSETGQETQYF. DNA for the CDR3: TGCGCCAGCAGTGAAACGGGCCAAGAGACCCAGTACTTC.

V and J are TRBV10-3 and TRBJ1-3; 8 nucleotides align to TRBD1. Trimming removed 6 bases from V and 0 bases from J; junction bases left unmatched: 4. Per germline, CDR1 ENHRY and CDR2 SYGVKD. The CDR3 has 15 amino acids. CDR3 sequence: CAIRGGQGSGNTIYF. DNA of the CDR3: TGTGCCATCAGAGGCGGACAGGGCTCTGGAAACACCATATATTTT.

The chain combines TRBV7-2 with TRBJ2-1, with 11 bases that match TRBD2. This CDR3 has 18 residues. Germline CDR1 and CDR2: SGHTA and FQGNSA. The V segment lost 1 base and the J segment 7 bases; nucleotides outside the gene matches: 12. CDR3 protein: CASSLVGLGLAETNEQFF. CDR3 sequence (DNA): TGTGCCAGCAGCTTAGTTGGTCTGGGACTAGCGGAAACAAATGAGCAGTTCTTC.

The genes are TRBV9 and TRBJ1-2, with D unclear. This CDR3 comprises 11 residues. V lost 6 bases and J 8 bases, leaving 11 bases between the germline ends. Germline CDR1 SGDLS, CDR2 YYNGEE. The CDR3 nucleotides are TGTGCCAGCAACCGGGGTGTGGGCTACACCTTC. Its protein is CASNRGVGYTF. Full variable domain (rest looked up from reference TRBV9 and TRBJ1-2): DSGVTQTPKHLITATGQRVTLRCSPRSGDLSVYWYQQSLDQGLQFLIQYYNGEERAKGNILERFSAQQFPDLHSELNLSSLELGDSALYFCASNRGVGYTFGSGTRLTVV.

V is TRBV7-2 and J is TRBJ1-1; D unclear. This CDR3 spans 13 amino acids. V lost 2 bases, J lost 1 base, and 5 bases lay in between. Germline V gene sequence: CDR1 SGHTA, CDR2 FQGNSA. For the CDR3, the DNA is TGTGCCAGCAGCTTAACGGGGAACACTGAAGCTTTCTTT. Translating it yields CASSLTGNTEAFF.

This rearrangement joins TRBV27 to TRBJ2-2; 13 positions agree with TRBD2. The CDR3 has 16 amino acids. CDR1 is MNHEY and CDR2 is SMNVEV in the germline V gene (reference sequence). The junction had 2 bases not matched to a gene; V was cut back by 5 bases and J by 2 bases. In DNA, the CDR3 is TGTGCCAGCAGTCGGACTAGCGGGAGTAACACCGGGGAGCTGTTTTTT. It codes for CASSRTSGSNTGELFF.

This chain's CDR3 is CASSPRSYGDLSGNTIYF. CDR3 DNA: TGTGCCAGCTCACCACGGTCATACGGGGATCTCTCTGGAAACACCATATATTTT. The rearrangement uses TRBV18 and TRBJ1-3; D unresolved. Trimming shortened V by 1 base and J by 0 bases, and 16 bases separated the two germline ends. Germline CDR1 KGHSH, CDR2 LQKENI. CDR3 length: 18 amino acids.

The DNA for the CDR3 is TGTGCCAGCAGTTTACTCAGGGGGGCCCATGGCTACACCTTC. Translated, it gives CASSLLRGAHGYTF. The chain is built from TRBV27 and TRBJ1-2; TRBD1 aligns across 7 bases. V shed 2 bases and J 6 bases; nucleotides not matched to a gene: 6. There are 14 residues in the CDR3. Germline V lookup: CDR1 MNHEY, CDR2 SMNVEV (reference sequence).

The V and J genes are TRBV4-1 and TRBJ2-7, with 9 bases aligning to TRBD2. V lost 0 bases and J lost 3; bases outside the gene matches: 6. This CDR3 is 16 amino acids long. Germline V gives CDR1 MGHRA, CDR2 YSYEKL. CDR3 in amino acids: CASSQDGLAGLYEQYF. CDR3 DNA: TGCGCCAGCAGCCAAGATGGGCTAGCGGGACTCTACGAGCAGTACTTC.

This clone was seen a few times. The CDR3, as DNA: TGTGCCAGTGGGAGAGCGGGATCATCCTACAATGAGCAGTTCTTC. Its translation is CASGRAGSSYNEQFF. This rearrangement joins TRBV19 to TRBJ2-1, with TRBD2 identical over 7 bases. The ends lost 8 bases at V and 1 base at J; junction bases unmatched: 8. Germline CDR1 is LNHDA and CDR2 is SQIVND (reference sequence). CDR3 size: 15 residues.

The V call is TRBV5-4, the J call TRBJ2-5; TRBD2 aligns across 11 bases. V shed 4 bases, J shed 1 base, and the junction held 6 bases outside the gene matches. The CDR3 spans 16 residues. The germline V gene has CDR1 SGHNT and CDR2 YYREEE (reference sequence). CDR3 DNA sequence: TGTGCCAGCAGCAACCGACTAGCGGGAAGCCAAGAGACCCAGTACTTC. As protein: CASSNRLAGSQETQYF.

This sequence joins TRBV7-9 and TRBJ2-1, with 10 bases fitting TRBD1. Germline-derived CDR1 and CDR2 are SEHNR and FQNEAQ (reference sequence). The CDR3 spans 16 residues. Trimming at V came to 0 bases and at J to 8 bases, leaving 7 bases not matched to a gene. The CDR3 here is CASSLARTGGFYEQFF. The CDR3 nucleotides read TGTGCCAGCAGCTTAGCGAGGACAGGGGGTTTTTATGAGCAGTTCTTC.

The chain carries TRBV19 and TRBJ2-7, with D tentatively TRBD2 (6 bases). Germline V gives CDR1 LNHDA, CDR2 SQIVND (reference sequence). V lost 5 bases to trimming and J lost 0 bases, with 20 bases between them. CDR3 length: 17 residues. CDR3 DNA: TGTGCCAGTAGTTCGGGACTTTTTCGGGAGAGCTCCTACGAGCAGTACTTC. Translating it yields CASSSGLFRESSYEQYF.

The V call is TRBV5-1, the J call TRBJ2-1; 12 nucleotides match TRBD2. The CDR3 sequence is 15 residues long. Trimming cost V 0 bases and J 7 bases; bases outside gene matches: 2. Per germline, CDR1 SGHRS and CDR2 YFSETQ. CDR3 amino acids: CASSLAGTSGNEQFF. The CDR3 bases are TGCGCCAGCAGCTTGGCCGGGACTAGCGGGAATGAGCAGTTCTTC. Drawing the rest from reference TRBV5-1 and TRBJ2-1, the complete variable domain is KAGVTQTPRYLIKTRGQQVTLSCSPISGHRSVSWYQQTPGQGLQFLFEYFSETQRNKGNFPGRFSGRQFSNSRSEMNVSTLELGDSALYLCASSLAGTSGNEQFFGPGTRLTVL.

This clone appeared a single time. The V gene is TRBV19, the J gene TRBJ1-2; D is uncertain. The CDR3 extends over 13 amino acids. Germline values: CDR1 LNHDA, CDR2 SQIVND (reference sequence). V lost 5 bases and J lost 7, with 14 bases in between. CDR3 in amino acids: CASSPRLAFGYTF. The CDR3 DNA follows: TGTGCCAGTAGTCCCCGGTTAGCGTTTGGCTACACCTTC.

This clone was counted a few times. The chain couples TRBV30 to TRBJ2-3; the match to TRBD2 covers 8 bases. Trimming removed 4 bases from V and 6 bases from J; junction bases left unmatched: 12. The germline V gene has CDR1 GTSNPN and CDR2 SVGIG (reference sequence). The CDR3 runs to 15 residues. The CDR3 nucleotides read TGTGCCTGGACCTCTGGCGGACTAGCATGGGATACGCAGTATTTT. This codes for CAWTSGGLAWDTQYF.

The chain links TRBV6-2 or TRBV6-3 to TRBJ1-1, with 8 bases that match TRBD1. V shed 4 bases, J shed 4 bases, and the junction held 8 bases outside the gene matches. CDR3 size: 15 residues. CDR1 and CDR2 (germline): MNHEY, SVGEGT. The CDR3, as DNA: TGTGCCAGCAGTTTCCCACAGGGGGGTTTCACTGAAGCTTTCTTT. The encoded protein is CASSFPQGGFTEAFF.

CDR3 in DNA: TGTGCCAGCAGCCCGGGCCCGAAGCCCAATGAGCAGTTCTTC. Amino acid sequence: CASSPGPKPNEQFF. This chain connects TRBV6-2 or TRBV6-3 to TRBJ2-1, with D unclear. This CDR3 region has 14 residues. Trimming took 6 bases from V and 6 from J, leaving 15 bases between them. Germline lookup yields CDR1 MNHEY and CDR2 SVGEGT.

This clone was seen a single time. The chain is built from TRBV20-1 and TRBJ2-3; TRBD2 agrees at 10 bases. With 6 bases clipped from V and 0 bases from J, the junction kept 6 bases outside the gene matches. The CDR3 spans 15 residues. CDR1 is DFQATT, CDR2 SNEGSKA, per germline (reference sequence). CDR3 loop: CSASETSGSTDTQYF. In DNA, the CDR3 is TGCAGTGCGAGTGAGACTAGCGGGAGCACAGATACGCAGTATTTT.

This chain's CDR3 is CARSLSGNTEAFF. In nucleotides, the CDR3 is TGTGCCAGAAGCTTGTCCGGGAACACTGAAGCTTTCTTT. The rearrangement links TRBV5-3 to TRBJ1-1; D call uncertain. TRBV5-3 is recorded as an ORF, its role being uncertain. V lost 1 base to trimming and J lost 1 base, with 5 bases between them. This CDR3 region has 13 residues.

This clone has a single count. The chain couples TRBV30 to TRBJ1-5; 9 positions agree with TRBD1. With 5 bases clipped from V and 0 bases from J, the junction kept 8 bases outside the gene matches. The CDR3 loop spans 16 amino acids. CDR1 and CDR2 (germline): GTSNPN, SVGIG (reference sequence). This chain's CDR3 is CAWGGQGGHSNQPQHF. The CDR3 nucleotides are TGTGCCTGGGGGGGACAGGGAGGACATAGCAATCAGCCCCAGCATTTT.

V and J are TRBV7-7 and TRBJ2-2; 9 nucleotides align to TRBD2. Trimming cost V 5 bases and J 7 bases; bases outside gene matches: 8. CDR1 is SSHAT and CDR2 is FNYEAQ in the germline V gene (reference sequence). The CDR3 runs to 15 residues. The CDR3 region is CASSQIAGEFGELFF. For the CDR3, the DNA is TGTGCCAGCAGCCAGATAGCGGGAGAGTTCGGGGAGCTGTTTTTT.

The V gene is TRBV29-1, the J gene TRBJ2-3; no clear D gene. This CDR3 has 11 amino acids. V lost 4 bases to trimming and J lost 4 bases, with 6 bases between them. Germline V gene data show CDR1 as SQVTM and CDR2 as ANQGSEA. The CDR3, as DNA: TGCAGCGTTGCGAGTCCAGATACGCAGTATTTT. Amino acid sequence: CSVASPDTQYF.

This clone was detected once. The chain has TRBV7-2 and TRBJ1-5; the D gene is possibly TRBD1 (6 bases). From germline, CDR1 is SGHTA and CDR2 FQGNSA. Between the trimmed V and J ends, which lost 4 bases and 0 bases, there was a span of 22 bases. The CDR3 runs 19 residues. The DNA of the CDR3 is TGTGCCAGCAGCTCATTCGATTCCTCGCCAGGGGATAGCAATCAGCCCCAGCATTTT. Its translation: CASSSFDSSPGDSNQPQHF.

In DNA, the CDR3 is TGCGCCAGCAGCTTGGACCCACAGGTTGGCCGCAATCAGCCCCAGCATTTT. The encoded protein is CASSLDPQVGRNQPQHF. This sequence joins TRBV5-1 and TRBJ1-5; perhaps TRBD1 as D (5 bases). Germline V lookup: CDR1 SGHRS, CDR2 YFSETQ. V was clipped by 0 bases and J by 2 bases, with 15 bases between them. This CDR3 spans 17 amino acids.

The V call is TRBV5-4, the J call TRBJ1-4; D perhaps matches TRBD1 (6 bases). Germline V gives CDR1 SGHNT, CDR2 YYREEE (reference sequence). V was cut by 3 bases and J by 4 bases, with 10 bases left in between. This CDR3 spans 14 amino acids. The CDR3 bases are TGTGCCAGCAGCTCACAGGGTGGTAATGAAAAACTGTTTTTT. This codes for CASSSQGGNEKLFF.

The chain joins TRBV18 to TRBJ2-7; maybe TRBD2 (5 bases). The CDR3 contains 12 residues. The germline V gene has CDR1 KGHSH and CDR2 LQKENI. V lost 2 bases to trimming and J lost 10 bases, with 12 bases between them. Here the CDR3 DNA reads TGTGCCAGCTCACCAGACGAGGGAGTACAGTACTTC. Amino acid sequence: CASSPDEGVQYF.

The gene calls are TRBV12-3 or TRBV12-4 and TRBJ1-1; D is ambiguous. This CDR3 is built from 12 residues. Trimming pared 4 bases from V and 7 bases from J, leaving 10 bases between. The CDR3 loop reads CASSSSGFEAFF. CDR3 nucleotides: TGTGCCAGCAGTTCCTCAGGTTTTGAAGCTTTCTTT.

The chain carries TRBV4-1 and TRBJ2-1; 12 bases are a match to TRBD2. The CDR3 contains 18 residues. Losses at the gene ends were 3 bases for V and 1 base for J; bases not matched to a gene: 7. Germline V CDR1 and CDR2: MGHRA, YSYEKL. CDR3 DNA: TGCGCCAGCAGCCAGACTAGCGGGAGATCGCCGTCCTACAATGAGCAGTTCTTC. It specifies CASSQTSGRSPSYNEQFF.